One sample yielded the 7 T cell receptor beta chains listed below, sequenced in a study of cytomegalovirus exposure and HLA in healthy donors. Only in-frame clones appear in the TCRdb table, and some are missing; sequencing was by immunoSEQ multiplex PCR. In the table there are about 220,000 clones, around 90% of which are singletons. The material sequenced was PBMCs. All receptors come from a woman between 18 and 29 years old in good health and CMV-seronegative.

V usage is TRBV6-5 and J usage is TRBJ1-5, with unresolved D. The CDR3 totals 13 residues. Germline-derived CDR1 and CDR2 are MNHEY and SVGAGI. V was shortened by 4 bases and J by 6 bases, with 10 bases between the two germline ends. Here the CDR3 DNA reads TGTGCCAGCAGTTCGTCGAGTGGTCAGCCCCAGCATTTT. Amino acid sequence: CASSSSSGQPQHF.

CDR3 protein: CASAGPAGTQYF. DNA of the CDR3: TGTGCCAGCGCTGGGCCCGCGGGAACCCAGTACTTC. The chain joins TRBV27 to TRBJ2-5; TRBD2 might be the D (6 bases). V dropped 8 bases and J dropped 8 bases, with 15 bases sitting between them. There are 12 residues in the CDR3. CDR1 and CDR2 (germline): MNHEY, SMNVEV (reference sequence).

V and J are TRBV29-1 and TRBJ2-3; 8 bases agree with TRBD1. This CDR3 comprises 13 residues. CDR1 SQVTM and CDR2 ANQGSEA come from the germline V gene. Trimming took 6 bases from V and 4 from J; bases not matched to a gene: 6. CDR3 region: CSVDHRGADTQYF. DNA of the CDR3: TGCAGCGTGGATCACAGGGGGGCAGATACGCAGTATTTT.

The rearrangement joins TRBV5-1 to TRBJ1-2; maybe TRBD1 (6 bases). V shed 0 bases and J shed 4 bases, with 13 bases lying between them. CDR1 is SGHRS, CDR2 YFSETQ, per germline. This CDR3 comprises 15 residues. The CDR3 nucleotides read TGCGCCAGCAGCTTGGGTGAGGGGGTCGTCTATGGCTACACCTTC. Protein: CASSLGEGVVYGYTF.

The count of this clone is one. The genes are TRBV15 and TRBJ2-6; no reliable D call. The CDR3 spans 16 residues. V gave up 1 base and J gave up 0 bases, with 7 bases separating them. CDR1 is LNHNV and CDR2 is YYDKDF in the germline V gene (reference sequence). The CDR3 loop reads CATSRAPGSGANVLTF. In DNA form, the CDR3 reads TGTGCCACCAGCAGAGCCCCAGGCTCTGGGGCCAACGTCCTGACTTTC.

V usage is TRBV6-5 and J usage is TRBJ1-1; D is possibly TRBD1 (5 bases). Germline CDR1 and CDR2: MNHEY and SVGAGI. V lost 8 bases, J lost 1 base, and 8 bases lay in between. This CDR3 is built from 12 residues. CDR3 bases: TGTGCCAGCGCAGGGCCGAACACTGAAGCTTTCTTT. It codes for CASAGPNTEAFF.

This clone has just one count. This chain joins TRBV19 and TRBJ2-3; D may be TRBD1 (6 bases). This CDR3 is 13 amino acids long. Germline lookup yields CDR1 LNHDA and CDR2 SQIVND (reference sequence). Trimming removed 6 bases from V and 6 bases from J, with 13 bases in between. This CDR3 reads CASRQGQWDTQYF. Written as DNA, the CDR3 is TGTGCCAGTAGGCAGGGACAATGGGATACGCAGTATTTT.